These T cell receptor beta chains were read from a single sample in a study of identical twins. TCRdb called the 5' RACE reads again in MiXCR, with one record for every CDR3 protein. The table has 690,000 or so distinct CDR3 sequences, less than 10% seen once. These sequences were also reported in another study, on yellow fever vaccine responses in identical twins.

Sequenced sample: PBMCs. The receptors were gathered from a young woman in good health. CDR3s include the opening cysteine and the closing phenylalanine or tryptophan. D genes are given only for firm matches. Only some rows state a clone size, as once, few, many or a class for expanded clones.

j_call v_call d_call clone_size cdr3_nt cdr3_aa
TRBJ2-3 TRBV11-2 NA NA TGTGCCAGCAGCTTAACCAGTGTATCGACAGATACGCAGTATTTT CASSLTSVSTDTQYF
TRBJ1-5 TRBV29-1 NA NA TGCAGCGTTGTTGAGGGGCCGGGGCCCCAGCATTTT CSVVEGPGPQHF
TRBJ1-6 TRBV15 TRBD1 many TGTGCCACCAGCAGGGACAGGGGTAGTAATTCACCCCTCCACTTT CATSRDRGSNSPLHF
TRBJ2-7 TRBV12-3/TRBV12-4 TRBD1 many TGTGCCAGCAGTCCCCCGGGACAGAGCTCCTACGAGCAGTACTTC CASSPPGQSSYEQYF
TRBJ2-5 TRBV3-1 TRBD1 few TGTGCCAGCAGCCAAGGATCTAACGGCAGGGGGCGTCGAGAGACCCAGTACTTC CASSQGSNGRGRRETQYF
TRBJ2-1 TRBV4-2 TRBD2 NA TGTGCCAGCAGCCAAGGAACTACTAGCGGGAGGCCCAATGAGCAGTTCTTC CASSQGTTSGRPNEQFF
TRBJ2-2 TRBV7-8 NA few TGTGCCAGCAGCTTCAAAGGCGCGGGCACCGGGGAGCTGTTTTTT CASSFKGAGTGELFF
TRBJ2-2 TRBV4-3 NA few TGCGCCAGCAGCCAAGATAAGGACAGCCGGATAACCAACACCGGGGAGCTGTTTTTT CASSQDKDSRITNTGELFF
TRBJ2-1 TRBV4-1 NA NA TGCGCCAGCAGCCAAGATCGAAACAGGGCCGATGAGCAGTTCTTC CASSQDRNRADEQFF
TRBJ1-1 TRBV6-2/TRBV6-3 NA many TGTGCCAGCATTCTGGACGGGAACACTGAAGCTTTCTTT CASILDGNTEAFF
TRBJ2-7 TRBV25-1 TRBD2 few TGTGCCAGCAGTGAATCGGCGGGAGGGCCCTCCGAGCAGTACTTC CASSESAGGPSEQYF
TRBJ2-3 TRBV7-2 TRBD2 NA TGTGCCAGCAGCCCGCTCTCGGGGGGTCCCACAGATACGCAGTATTTT CASSPLSGGPTDTQYF
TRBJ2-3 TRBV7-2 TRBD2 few TGTGCCAGCAGCTTAGTGCTAGCGGGGACCACAGATACGCAGTATTTT CASSLVLAGTTDTQYF
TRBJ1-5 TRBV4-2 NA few TGTGCCAGCAGCAAGAAAGTACAGGGTTTGGGGGAAGTTGGCAATCAGCCCCAGCATTTT CASSKKVQGLGEVGNQPQHF
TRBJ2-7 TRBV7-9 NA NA TGTGCCAGCAGTTTCCAGAGGGGAGACGAGCAGTACTTC CASSFQRGDEQYF
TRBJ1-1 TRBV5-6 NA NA TGTGCCAGCAGCTTAGGGGGTAACAGGATGAACACTGAAGCTTTCTTT CASSLGGNRMNTEAFF
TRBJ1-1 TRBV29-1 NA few TGCAGCGTGGGCAGGGTCGGTCGGAACACTGAAGCTTTCTTT CSVGRVGRNTEAFF
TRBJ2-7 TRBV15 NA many TGTGCCACCAGCAGAGATCGCCTCGGCAGGGACGAGCAGTACTTC CATSRDRLGRDEQYF
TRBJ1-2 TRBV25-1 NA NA TGTGCCAGCAGGCACATCGGAGGCTATGGCTACACCTTC CASRHIGGYGYTF
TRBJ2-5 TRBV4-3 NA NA TGCGCCAGCAGCCCGCGAACTGCTAGGGAGACCCAGTACTTC CASSPRTARETQYF
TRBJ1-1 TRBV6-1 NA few TGTGCCAGCACGCCCCGGCGGGGGGGTACTGAAGCTTTCTTT CASTPRRGGTEAFF
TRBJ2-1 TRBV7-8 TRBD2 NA TGTGCCAGCACCACCCTCAGGACTAGCGGTCGCTCAGGCTCCTACAATGAGCAGTTCTTC CASTTLRTSGRSGSYNEQFF